These 32 T cell receptor beta chains originate from one sample sequenced in a study of CD8 T cells in ankylosing spondylitis. TCRdb itself ran the 5' RACE reads through MiXCR, one entry per CDR3 protein. The repertoire consists of roughly 100,000 distinct CDR3 sequences, with 7.5% to 9% occurring once and the leading ten covering nearly 10%. Sequenced input: blood, either unsorted or a sorted T cell fraction (not recorded which). The receptors were gathered from a male donor with ankylosing spondylitis or in good health (not recorded which).

CDR3 sequence: CSAVMTSGANVLTF. CDR3 nucleotides: TGCAGTGCAGTGATGACATCCGGGGCCAACGTCCTGACTTTC. The chain joins TRBV20-1 to TRBJ2-6; D remains ambiguous. Trimming removed 6 bases from V and 4 bases from J, with 13 bases in between. The CDR3 totals 14 residues. CDR1 is DFQATT, CDR2 SNEGSKA, per germline (reference sequence).

The gene calls are TRBV4-3 and TRBJ1-4, with TRBD1 identical over 7 bases. In germline, CDR1 is LGHNA, CDR2 YSLEER. J was trimmed by 7 bases and V by 0 bases; bases with no gene match: 2. CDR3 length equals 14 residues. The CDR3: CASSQDRTGEKLFF. DNA of the CDR3: TGCGCCAGCAGCCAAGACCGGACAGGTGAAAAACTGTTTTTT.

This clonotype was picked up many times. The chain employs TRBV5-4 and TRBJ2-1; D gene unclear. V gave up 0 bases and J gave up 7 bases, with 11 bases separating them. In germline, CDR1 is SGHNT, CDR2 YYREEE (reference sequence). The CDR3 contains 14 residues. The CDR3 loop is CASSLAGKANEQFF. The CDR3 coding sequence is TGTGCCAGCAGCTTGGCGGGTAAAGCTAATGAGCAGTTCTTC.

This clonotype was observed many times. The rearrangement uses TRBV13 and TRBJ2-3; 7 nucleotides match TRBD2. Germline values: CDR1 PRHDT, CDR2 FYEKMQ (reference sequence). This CDR3 comprises 14 residues. With 8 bases clipped from V and 1 base from J, the junction kept 6 bases outside the gene matches. In DNA, the CDR3 is TGTGCCAGCGATGAGCGGGGTCGCACAGATACGCAGTATTTT. This sequence encodes CASDERGRTDTQYF.

There are a few counts of this clonotype. J is TRBJ2-7 and V is TRBV7-6; 10 bases match TRBD2. The CDR3 sequence is 16 residues long. The germline V gene has CDR1 SGHVS and CDR2 FNYEAQ. The J segment lost 2 bases and the V segment lost 1 base, leaving 5 bases of the junction unmatched. Written as DNA, the CDR3 is TGTGCCAGCAGCTTAGTCGGGACTAGCGAACCCTACGAGCAGTACTTC. Amino acid sequence: CASSLVGTSEPYEQYF.

About this clonotype itself: This CDR3 is missing its conserved last phenylalanine or tryptophan, likely due to a read error. CDR3 residues: CASSFRGQETQYS. The CDR3 DNA reads TGTGCCAGCAGTTTCAGGGGCCAAGAGACCCAGTACTCC. The chain links TRBV12-3 or TRBV12-4 to TRBJ2-5; D possibly corresponds to TRBD1 (6 bases). Trimming left V 3 bases short and J 1 base short, with 6 bases between. This CDR3 is built from 13 residues.

This clonotype was seen many times. The rearrangement links TRBV5-1 to TRBJ2-7, with TRBD2 matching over 8 bases. J lost 4 bases, V lost 5 bases, and 14 bases had no gene match. The CDR3 totals 16 residues. Germline-derived CDR1 and CDR2 are SGHRS and YFSETQ. In DNA, the CDR3 is TGCGCCAGCAGTCTTCGGCAAGCGGGAGTGGAGTACGAGCAGTACTTC. Its protein product is CASSLRQAGVEYEQYF.

This clonotype was observed many times. V usage is TRBV12-3 or TRBV12-4 and J usage is TRBJ2-2; TRBD2 aligns across 7 bases. The length of the CDR3 is 16 residues. Losses at the gene ends were 3 bases for V and 5 bases for J; bases not matched to a gene: 9. CDR3 nucleotides: TGTGCCAGCAGTTTCCGAGGAGCGGGGTTTACCGGGGAGCTGTTTTTT. Protein: CASSFRGAGFTGELFF.

This clonotype was picked up many times. V usage is TRBV14 and J usage is TRBJ2-3; TRBD1 or TRBD2 may be the D gene (6 bases each). V was shortened by 4 bases and J by 9 bases, with 14 bases between the two germline ends. In germline, CDR1 is SGHDN, CDR2 FVKESK. There are 13 residues in the CDR3. The CDR3 DNA reads as TGTGCCAGCAGCCCGAGGGGGGCAAGGACGCAGTATTTT. Translation gives CASSPRGARTQYF.

This clonotype is a singleton in its sample. A much larger clonotype is one base distant, so this may be a read error. In nucleotides, the CDR3 is TGTGCCAGCAGGACCGCCACAGATACGCAGTATTTT. Translating it yields CASRTATDTQYF. This chain links TRBV2 with TRBJ2-3, with unresolved D. This CDR3 has 12 amino acids. CDR1 is SNHLY and CDR2 is FYNNEI in the germline V gene. Trimming removed 6 bases from V and 2 bases from J, with 6 bases in between.

Ten or more counts support this clonotype. The chain couples TRBV25-1 to TRBJ2-5, with D hard to call. The CDR3 has 13 residues. The V and J ends lost 4 bases and 2 bases respectively, with 8 bases between them. CDR1 is MGHDK, CDR2 SYGVNS, per germline. This CDR3 is CASSVFQQETQYF. Written as DNA, the CDR3 is TGTGCCAGCAGTGTCTTCCAGCAAGAGACCCAGTACTTC.

A remark on this clonotype: A much bigger clone sits one base away, suggesting this may be a read error. This chain links TRBV5-6 with TRBJ2-2; either TRBD1 or TRBD2 may supply D (6 bases each). CDR3 size: 13 residues. V lost 8 bases, J lost 6 bases, and 14 bases lay in between. The germline V gene has CDR1 SGHDT and CDR2 YYEEEE. The CDR3 region is CARSPGGSGELFF. CDR3 bases: TGTGCCAGGAGCCCCGGGGGCTCCGGGGAGCTGTTTTTT.

In its sample, this clonotype was seen many times. The chain recombines TRBV4-3 with TRBJ1-1; D ambiguous. Germline V gives CDR1 LGHNA, CDR2 YSLEER. V lost 6 bases to trimming and J lost 3 bases, with 11 bases between them. CDR3 length: 13 amino acids. The CDR3 region is CASRGRAYTEAFF. The CDR3 coding sequence is TGCGCCAGCAGGGGCAGAGCTTACACTGAAGCTTTCTTT.

This clonotype was picked up many times. The chain has TRBV7-9 and TRBJ2-7; 7 bases agree with TRBD1. This CDR3 has 15 amino acids. J lost 1 base, V lost 4 bases, and 7 bases had no gene match. The germline V gene has CDR1 SEHNR and CDR2 FQNEAQ (reference sequence). DNA for the CDR3: TGTGCCAGCAGCTCATCGACAGGGCGGTCCTACGAGCAGTACTTC. This codes for CASSSSTGRSYEQYF.

To note about this clonotype: Its ends do not fully match the called genes, so a read error is possible. The chain has TRBV6-2 or TRBV6-3 and TRBJ1-1; 7 bases align to TRBD1. From germline, CDR1 is MNHEY and CDR2 SVGEGT. The length of the CDR3 is 14 residues. The CDR3 nucleotides read TGTGCCGGCAGTTATTCGCGGGGACAGCATGAAGCTTTCTTT. Protein sequence: CAGSYSRGQHEAFF.

The chain uses TRBV6-2 or TRBV6-3 and TRBJ2-7, with D perhaps matching TRBD1 (6 bases). The CDR3 length is 16 residues. Trimming shortened V by 7 bases and J by 1 base, and 20 bases separated the two germline ends. Germline values: CDR1 MNHEY, CDR2 SVGEGT. CDR3 bases: TGTGCCAGCACCATTGGACAGTCTCTTTCTTCCTACGAGCAGTACTTC. It codes for CASTIGQSLSSYEQYF.

This clonotype showed up many times. The gene calls are TRBV12-3 or TRBV12-4 and TRBJ1-5; D uncertain. CDR3 length: 13 residues. V shed 3 bases and J shed 6 bases, with 9 bases lying between them. The CDR3 reads CASSFASVQPQHF. CDR3 in DNA: TGTGCCAGCAGTTTTGCGTCGGTTCAGCCCCAGCATTTT.

Ten or more counts support this clonotype. This rearrangement joins TRBV10-3 to TRBJ1-4, with 7 nucleotides matching TRBD1. Germline CDR1 and CDR2: ENHRY and SYGVKD. There are 14 residues in the CDR3. Losses at the gene ends were 11 bases for V and 4 bases for J; bases not matched to a gene: 10. The CDR3 loop reads CASTSGQINEKLFF. The CDR3 nucleotides are TGTGCCTCGACTTCGGGACAGATTAATGAAAAACTGTTTTTT.

Ten or more counts support this clonotype. The chain recombines TRBV20-1 with TRBJ1-1; 8 bases agree with TRBD1. This CDR3 contains 13 residues. Germline-derived CDR1 and CDR2 are DFQATT and SNEGSKA (reference sequence). V shed 6 bases and J 0 bases; nucleotides not matched to a gene: 3. The CDR3 loop is CSARQGMNTEAFF. As DNA, the CDR3 is TGCAGTGCGCGACAGGGGATGAACACTGAAGCTTTCTTT.

This clonotype appeared many times. This chain uses TRBV15 with TRBJ2-2; D call uncertain. CDR1 LNHNV and CDR2 YYDKDF come from the germline V gene (reference sequence). This CDR3 has 13 amino acids. With 3 bases removed from V and 4 bases from J, the gap between germline ends came to 6 bases. The CDR3 coding sequence is TGTGCCACCAGCAGGAGAGCCACCGGGGAGCTGTTTTTT. Its protein is CATSRRATGELFF.

This clonotype was counted at least ten times. The genes are TRBV12-3 or TRBV12-4 and TRBJ2-2; 7 bases align to TRBD2. This CDR3 has 14 residues. V trimming: 3 bases; J trimming: 5 bases; junction bases outside the gene matches: 3. The CDR3 sequence is CASSFGGGTGELFF. CDR3 nucleotides: TGTGCCAGCAGTTTTGGGGGGGGAACCGGGGAGCTGTTTTTT.

This clonotype was seen at least ten times. V usage is TRBV3-1 and J usage is TRBJ2-5; D remains ambiguous. The germline V and J ends were trimmed by 3 bases and 5 bases, with 10 bases remaining between them. From germline, CDR1 is LGHDT and CDR2 YNNKEL (reference sequence). This CDR3 has 13 residues. CDR3 sequence (DNA): TGTGCCAGCAGCCAGACCATTCAGGAGACCCAGTACTTC. It translates to CASSQTIQETQYF.

This clonotype was detected ten times or more. The V gene is TRBV10-3, the J gene TRBJ2-3; the match to TRBD2 covers 10 bases. This CDR3 is 15 amino acids long. CDR1 is ENHRY and CDR2 is SYGVKD in the germline V gene. J gave up 1 base and V 5 bases, and 3 bases lay outside the gene matches. In DNA, the CDR3 is TGTGCCATCAGTCCCGGGACTAGCGGCACAGATACGCAGTATTTT. It is translated as CAISPGTSGTDTQYF.

The sample holds many counts of this clonotype. CDR3 sequence: CASSSTTTYNEQFF. CDR3 nucleotide sequence: TGTGCCAGCAGCTCGACGACCACTTACAATGAGCAGTTCTTC. The chain carries TRBV7-2 and TRBJ2-1; D is unclear. Trimming stripped 4 bases from V and 4 bases from J, with 11 bases between. The CDR3 covers 14 residues. Germline-derived CDR1 and CDR2 are SGHTA and FQGNSA.

Ten or more counts support this clonotype. The V and J genes are TRBV25-1 and TRBJ2-1, with TRBD2 identical over 10 bases. CDR3 length: 19 amino acids. J gave up 0 bases and V 2 bases, and 10 bases lay outside the gene matches. CDR1 and CDR2 (germline): MGHDK, SYGVNS. DNA of the CDR3: TGTGCCAGCAGTGAAACTAGCGGGATTTCTCTAAGCTCCTACAATGAGCAGTTCTTC. Translated: CASSETSGISLSSYNEQFF.

This clonotype was found many times. The rearrangement uses TRBV20-1 and TRBJ2-3; no reliable D call. V was cut by 6 bases and J by 2 bases, with 18 bases left in between. CDR3 size: 15 residues. Germline-derived CDR1 and CDR2 are DFQATT and SNEGSKA (reference sequence). This CDR3 is CSAALYQTNTDTQYF. In DNA, the CDR3 is TGCAGTGCGGCGCTGTATCAAACAAACACAGATACGCAGTATTTT.

This clonotype was counted ten times or more. CDR3 in amino acids: CASSVVGQGVTEQYF. CDR3 bases: TGTGCCAGCAGCGTAGTTGGACAGGGAGTGACCGAGCAGTACTTC. The rearrangement uses TRBV9 and TRBJ2-7, with 8 bases that match TRBD1. V gave up 0 bases and J gave up 6 bases; unmatched junction bases: 8. Germline lookup yields CDR1 SGDLS and CDR2 YYNGEE. CDR3 length: 15 amino acids.

The sample holds many counts of this clonotype. CDR3 in DNA: TGTGCCACCAGTGACCGGACGTCAGGGCAAGAGACCCAGTACTTC. Its translation: CATSDRTSGQETQYF. The chain is built from TRBV24-1 and TRBJ2-5, with D perhaps matching TRBD1 (5 bases). CDR3 length: 15 amino acids. Deletions cut 4 bases from V and 2 bases from J, with 13 bases between. Germline V gene sequence: CDR1 KGHDR, CDR2 SFDVKD.

This clonotype was observed once. A much larger clone differs from this one at a single base, so this may be a read error. This chain uses TRBV7-2 with TRBJ1-4; no definite D call. The CDR3 consists of 13 residues. Germline CDR1 is SGHTA and CDR2 is FQGNSA. The CDR3 here is CAGSLMVNEKLFF. The CDR3 DNA reads TGTGCCGGCAGCTTAATGGTTAATGAAAAACTGTTTTTT.

This clonotype was seen repeatedly, ten times or more. The chain combines TRBV5-1 with TRBJ1-5; D ambiguous. The germline V gene has CDR1 SGHRS and CDR2 YFSETQ. V was trimmed by 0 bases and J by 1 base, leaving 5 bases between them. CDR3 size: 14 residues. The CDR3: CASSLVGSNQPQHF. The CDR3 nucleotides are TGCGCCAGCAGCTTGGTAGGAAGCAATCAGCCCCAGCATTTT.

In its sample, this clonotype was seen a few times. The chain couples TRBV5-4 to TRBJ2-7, with 7 bases fitting TRBD2. This CDR3 contains 17 residues. J lost 1 base, V lost 0 bases, and 10 bases had no gene match. Per germline, CDR1 SGHNT and CDR2 YYREEE (reference sequence). The CDR3 region is CASSLVLAVGVSYEQYF. The DNA of the CDR3 is TGTGCCAGCAGCTTGGTCCTAGCGGTCGGGGTATCCTACGAGCAGTACTTC.

This clonotype was counted at least ten times. V usage is TRBV18 and J usage is TRBJ1-3, with 9 nucleotides matching TRBD1. CDR3 length equals 16 residues. The germline CDR1 and CDR2 sequences are KGHSH and LQKENI. The V gene end was trimmed by 2 bases and the J gene end by 1 base; junction bases not matched to a gene: 3. CDR3 residues: CASSPYGQGSGNTIYF. In DNA, the CDR3 is TGTGCCAGCTCACCATACGGACAGGGGTCTGGAAACACCATATATTTT.